This TCR beta chain was sequenced for a study of tumour-infiltrating T cells in Burkitt lymphoma. Study background: Productive clonality predicted overall and progression-free survival.

Looked up from germline, CDR1 is LGHNA and CDR2 is YSLEER. This CDR3 has 16 amino acids. Germline trimming cut 0 bases from V and 0 bases from J; bases unmatched to any gene: 4. By its share, this clone is large. The repertoire was sequenced with immunoSEQ multiplex PCR; TCRdb's copy has only in-frame clones and lacks some. In the table there are several thousand clones, 65% to 85% of which are singletons. The sample was tumor tissue. V gene TRBV4-3 combines with J gene TRBJ2-7; 8 bases align to TRBD2. This clonotype was sampled from a human donor with diffuse large B-cell lymphoma. This CDR3 is CASSQDSGGRSYEQYF. In DNA, the CDR3 is TGCGCCAGCAGCCAAGACAGCGGGGGCCGCTCCTACGAGCAGTACTTC.